Listed below are T cell receptor beta chains from one sample, sequenced in a study of shared clonotypes between healthy human individuals. Data came from immunoSEQ multiplex PCR; TCRdb stores just in-frame clones and leaves some out. The sample shows over a million clones, 70% to 80% of them seen only once. The sequenced material came from memory CD4+ T cells sorted from blood. Every receptor here comes from a man in his late teens or twenties in good health. Both conserved end residues are part of each CDR3. A D gene is named only where the DNA matches it firmly. Size is stated for part of the rows, as once, few or many counts, or as a class when the clone is expanded.

.	TRBV18	.	TRBJ1-4	CASSPPSTSGEKLFF	TGTGCCAGCTCACCACCGTCCACTTCTGGAGAAAAACTGTTTTTT
many	TRBV7-7	.	TRBJ2-3	CASSSSVADTQYF	TGTGCTAGCAGTTCCTCAGTCGCAGATACGCAGTATTTT
.	TRBV6-5	.	TRBJ2-1	CASSYEKLSSEQFF	TGTGCCAGCAGTTACGAGAAGCTTTCCAGTGAGCAGTTCTTC
few	TRBV6-1	TRBD1	TRBJ1-6	CASSEAWGTGESPLHF	TGTGCCAGCAGTGAAGCGTGGGGGACAGGGGAGTCACCCCTCCACTTT
few	TRBV4-3	.	TRBJ1-5	CASSQSSNQPQHF	TGCGCCAGCAGCCAGAGCAGCAATCAGCCCCAGCATTTT
.	TRBV5-1	.	TRBJ1-6	CASSLDRAGGSPLHF	TGCGCCAGCAGCTTGGACAGGGCGGGAGGATCACCCCTCCACTTT
few	TRBV5-1	.	TRBJ1-5	CASSSTGSNQPQHF	TGCGCCAGCAGCTCAACGGGTAGCAATCAGCCCCAGCATTTT
.	TRBV5-1	.	TRBJ1-4	CASSLVYGLTNEKLFF	TGCGCCAGCAGCTTGGTCTATGGATTAACTAATGAAAAACTGTTTTTT
.	TRBV7-9	TRBD1	TRBJ1-6	CASSNHRDRDSPLHF	TGTGCCAGCAGCAACCACCGGGACAGAGATTCACCCCTCCACTTT
.	TRBV5-6	TRBD2	TRBJ2-7	CASSFGRTTYEQYF	TGTGCCAGCAGCTTCGGGAGGACCACCTACGAGCAGTACTTC
few	TRBV18	.	TRBJ2-1	CASSRPPGAIPFF	TGTGCCAGCTCCCGACCTCCGGGGGCCATTCCGTTCTTC
few	TRBV7-8	.	TRBJ2-3	CASRGEGLSTDTQYF	TGTGCCAGCCGCGGAGAGGGGCTCAGCACAGATACGCAGTATTTT
.	TRBV9	.	TRBJ1-2	CASSARLGGGYTF	TGTGCCAGCAGCGCGAGGCTCGGAGGGGGCTACACCTTC
.	TRBV7-2	.	TRBJ1-2	CASSLRTAANYGYTF	TGTGCCAGCAGCTTAAGGACAGCAGCAAACTATGGCTACACCTTC
.	TRBV28	.	TRBJ2-2	CASSPIGEAGGELFF	TGTGCCAGCAGTCCGATAGGGGAGGCCGGCGGGGAGCTGTTTTTT
.	TRBV28	TRBD2	TRBJ2-1	CASIPDSGPYNEQFF	TGTGCCAGCATTCCGGATAGCGGGCCCTACAATGAGCAGTTCTTC
few	TRBV27	.	TRBJ1-2	CASSLTGMYGYTF	TGTGCCAGCAGTTTAACAGGGATGTATGGCTACACCTTC
few	TRBV7-7	.	TRBJ2-3	CASSLGQGPDTQYF	TGTGCTAGCAGCTTGGGTCAGGGACCAGATACGCAGTATTTT
.	TRBV11-2	.	TRBJ2-5	CASSLTFTGLQETQYF	TGTGCCAGCAGCTTAACCTTTACGGGGCTCCAAGAGACCCAGTACTTC
.	TRBV6-5	.	TRBJ2-2	CASRRAGRRTGELFF	TGTGCCAGCAGGAGGGCGGGCCGCAGAACCGGGGAGCTGTTTTTT
.	TRBV6-5	.	TRBJ1-4	CASSYSSPGRSEKLFF	TGTGCCAGCAGTTACTCGAGCCCAGGGCGGAGCGAAAAACTGTTTTTT
.	TRBV6-5	.	TRBJ2-5	CASRGAKETQYF	TGTGCCAGCAGGGGGGCAAAAGAGACCCAGTACTTC
few	TRBV6-6	.	TRBJ2-4	CASSYSGGGKKNIQYF	TGTGCCAGCAGTTACTCGGGGGGAGGTAAAAAAAACATTCAGTACTTC
.	TRBV4-1	TRBD2	TRBJ2-3	CASSQNSGTSGNTDTQYF	TGCGCCAGCAGCCAAAACTCGGGGACTAGCGGGAACACAGATACGCAGTATTTT
.	TRBV5-6	TRBD2	TRBJ2-1	CASSLGGGRYNEQFF	TGTGCCAGCAGCTTGGGAGGCGGGAGGTACAATGAGCAGTTCTTC
.	TRBV7-2	.	TRBJ1-5	CASSLSLNQPQHF	TGTGCCAGCAGCTTGTCCCTCAATCAGCCCCAGCATTTT